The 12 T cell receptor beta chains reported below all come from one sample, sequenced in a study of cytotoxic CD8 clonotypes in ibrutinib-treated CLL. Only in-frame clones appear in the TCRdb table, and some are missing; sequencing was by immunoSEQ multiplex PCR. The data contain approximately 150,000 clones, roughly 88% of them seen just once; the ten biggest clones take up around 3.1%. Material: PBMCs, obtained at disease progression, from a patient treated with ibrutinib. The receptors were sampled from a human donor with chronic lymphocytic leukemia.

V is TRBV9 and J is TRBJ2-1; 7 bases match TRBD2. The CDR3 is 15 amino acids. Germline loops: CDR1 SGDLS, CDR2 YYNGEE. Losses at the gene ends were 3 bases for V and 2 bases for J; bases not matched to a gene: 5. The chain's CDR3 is CASSAAGSTYNEQFF. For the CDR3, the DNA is TGTGCCAGCAGCGCAGCGGGATCTACCTACAATGAGCAGTTCTTC.

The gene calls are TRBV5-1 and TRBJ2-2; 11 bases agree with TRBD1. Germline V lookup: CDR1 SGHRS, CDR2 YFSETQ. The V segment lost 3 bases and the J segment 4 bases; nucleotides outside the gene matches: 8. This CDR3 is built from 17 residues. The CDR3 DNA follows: TGCGCCAGCAGCTACCGGACAGGGGGCGGTGGCACCGGGGAGCTGTTTTTT. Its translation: CASSYRTGGGGTGELFF.

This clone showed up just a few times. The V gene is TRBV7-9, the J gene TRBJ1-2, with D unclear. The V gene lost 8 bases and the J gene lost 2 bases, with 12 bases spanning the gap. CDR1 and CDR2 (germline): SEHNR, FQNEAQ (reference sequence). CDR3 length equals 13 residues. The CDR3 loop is CASQAGSNYGYTF. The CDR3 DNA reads TGTGCCAGCCAAGCGGGCAGCAACTATGGCTACACCTTC. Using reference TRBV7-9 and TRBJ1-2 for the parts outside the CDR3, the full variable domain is DTGVSQNPRHKITKRGQNVTFRCDPISEHNRLYWYRQTLGQGPEFLTYFQNEAQLEKSRLLSDRFSAERPKGSFSTLEIQRTEQGDSAMYLCASQAGSNYGYTFGSGTRLTVV.

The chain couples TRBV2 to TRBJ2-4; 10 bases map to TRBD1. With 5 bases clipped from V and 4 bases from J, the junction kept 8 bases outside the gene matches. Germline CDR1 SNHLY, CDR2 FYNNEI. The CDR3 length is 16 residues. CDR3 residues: CASSLPGQGKKNIQYF. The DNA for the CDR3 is TGTGCCAGCAGTTTACCGGGACAGGGGAAGAAAAACATTCAGTACTTC.

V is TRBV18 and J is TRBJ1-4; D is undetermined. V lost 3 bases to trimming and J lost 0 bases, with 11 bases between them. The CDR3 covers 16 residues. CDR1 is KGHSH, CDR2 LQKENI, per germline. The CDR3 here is CASSPRTVATNEKLFF. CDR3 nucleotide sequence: TGTGCCAGCTCACCGAGGACCGTTGCAACTAATGAAAAACTGTTTTTT.

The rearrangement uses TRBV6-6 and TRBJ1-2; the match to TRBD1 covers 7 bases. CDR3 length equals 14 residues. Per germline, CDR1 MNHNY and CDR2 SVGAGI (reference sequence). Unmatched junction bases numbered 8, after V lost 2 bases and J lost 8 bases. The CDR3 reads CASSYGKTGSGYTF. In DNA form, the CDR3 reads TGTGCCAGCAGTTACGGCAAGACAGGGAGCGGCTACACCTTC.

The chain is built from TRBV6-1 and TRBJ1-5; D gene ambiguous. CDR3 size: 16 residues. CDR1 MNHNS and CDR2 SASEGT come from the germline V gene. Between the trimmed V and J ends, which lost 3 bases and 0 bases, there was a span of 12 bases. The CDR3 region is CASSDSAYYSNQPQHF. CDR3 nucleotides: TGTGCCAGCAGTGATTCGGCATACTATAGCAATCAGCCCCAGCATTTT.

CDR3 in amino acids: CAWSGRSSGFITQYF. The CDR3, as DNA: TGTGCCTGGAGTGGGCGGTCTAGCGGGTTTATCACGCAGTATTTT. The rearrangement uses TRBV30 and TRBJ2-3; 8 bases match TRBD2. V shed 1 base, J shed 9 bases, and the junction held 12 bases outside the gene matches. Per the germline V gene, CDR1 is GTSNPN and CDR2 is SVGIG (reference sequence). CDR3 length equals 15 residues.

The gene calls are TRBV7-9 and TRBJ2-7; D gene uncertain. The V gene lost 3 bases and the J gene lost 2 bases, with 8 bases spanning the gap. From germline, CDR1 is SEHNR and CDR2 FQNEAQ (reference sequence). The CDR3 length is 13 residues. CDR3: CASSFPPAYEQYF. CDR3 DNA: TGTGCCAGCAGCTTCCCACCTGCCTACGAGCAGTACTTC.

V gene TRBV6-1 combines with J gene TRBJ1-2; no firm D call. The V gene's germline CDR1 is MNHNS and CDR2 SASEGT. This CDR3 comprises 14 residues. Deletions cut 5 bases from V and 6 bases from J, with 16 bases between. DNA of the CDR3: TGTGCCAGCAGTAAAGGGTTAGGGATTGATGGCTACACCTTC. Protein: CASSKGLGIDGYTF.

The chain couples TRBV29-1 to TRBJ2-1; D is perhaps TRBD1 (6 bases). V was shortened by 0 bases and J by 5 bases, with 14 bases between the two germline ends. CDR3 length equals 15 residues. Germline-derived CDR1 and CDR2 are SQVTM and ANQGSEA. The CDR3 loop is CSVEDLQGLNNEQFF. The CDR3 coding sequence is TGCAGCGTTGAAGATCTACAGGGTCTTAACAATGAGCAGTTCTTC.

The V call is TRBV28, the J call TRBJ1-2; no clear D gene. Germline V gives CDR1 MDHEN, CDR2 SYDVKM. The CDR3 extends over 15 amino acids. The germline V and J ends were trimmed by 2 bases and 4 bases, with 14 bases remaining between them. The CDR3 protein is CASSLSSLPIYGYTF. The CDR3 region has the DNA TGTGCCAGCAGTTTAAGCTCCCTCCCGATCTATGGCTACACCTTC.